The text below deals with one T cell receptor beta chain. Its antigen remains unidentified. The sample comes from a study of T cell repertoires in cytomegalovirus infection. At the level of the study: Selected CMV epitopes included recently identified HLA-C-restricted ones as well as well-studied HLA-B-restricted ones. Matching HLA type and CMV infection were both indicated by public TCR beta signatures.

Trimming stripped 1 base from V and 6 bases from J, with 16 bases between. The CDR3 extends over 15 amino acids. Study-wide points: Predominance within the ex vivo response was attributable to HLA-C-restricted CMV-specific TCR beta clonotypes. CMV carriers with the relevant HLA were identified by cumulative public TCR beta family frequency.

Each CDR3 protein is one row after TCRdb ran MiXCR on the reads. This sample has some 940,000 distinct CDR3 sequences, with around 30% found just once. The source of this sequence is a human donor in good health (CMV status not recorded). Some clones in this sample may be carry-over from other donors' samples. The sample was cultured CD8+ T cells from PBMCs, taken from culture after CMV antigen stimulation. V and J are TRBV12-3 or TRBV12-4 and TRBJ2-7; D call uncertain. The CDR3 loop is CASSLGNPVVLEQYF. CDR3 sequence (DNA): TGTGCCAGCAGTTTAGGCAACCCAGTGGTTCTCGAGCAGTACTTC.